The clone carrying this T cell receptor (beta chain) was detected only a few times. What it recognizes is unknown. The length of the CDR3 is 13 residues. With V trimmed by 9 bases and J by 7 bases, 9 bases remained unmatched. The V gene's germline CDR1 is MNHEY and CDR2 SMNVEV (reference sequence). Time point reported: persistent/refractory GD, antithyroid drugs over 5 years with positive TRAb. PBMC RNA served as the TCR library source. The data were taken from a study of regulatory T cells in long-lasting Graves disease. Findings and caveats of the study: Persistent cases favored TRBV28, TRBJ1-2 and TRBJ2-5. Persistent patients shared more public clonotypes (2,741) than newly diagnosed patients (roughly 960).

CDR3-region Arm-PCR and iRepertoire HTBI primers produced the TCR beta libraries. One entry per CDR3 protein, called by TCRdb with MiXCR from the multiplex PCR reads. The sample includes some 330,000 distinct CDR3 sequences, roughly 20% seen only once; the top ten take 25% to 30%. This sequence originates from a woman between 40 and 55 years old with Graves disease. The chain is built from TRBV27 and TRBJ1-5; 7 positions agree with TRBD1. This material consisted of peripheral blood mononuclear cells (PBMCs), taken when the disease was refractory, from a patient treated with antithyroid drugs. The CDR3: CASGTGDGQPQHF. As DNA, the CDR3 is TGTGCCAGTGGCACAGGGGACGGGCAGCCCCAGCATTTT.